Below, one T cell receptor (beta chain) is given with its context. The data originate from a study of shared clonotypes between healthy human individuals. The CDR3 has 15 residues. Germline-derived CDR1 and CDR2 are MGHRA and YSYEKL. Trimming took 4 bases from V and 2 from J; bases not matched to a gene: 5. Running of the assay took place at deep level. In replicate PCRs of sorted subsets, roughly 190 ng DNA, about 30,000 T cell genomes, was used. Here immunoSEQ multiplex PCR was the method, and the copy in TCRdb shows in-frame clones only, minus some. The sample has millions of clones, roughly 95% seen once. Naive-designated CD8 cells lacked CD45RO, were positively enriched for CCR7, and omitted terminally differentiated effector memory CD45RA+ cells.

The clonotype originates from a man aged 18 to 30 in good health. Specimen: naive CD8+ T cells sorted from blood. The chain carries TRBV4-1 and TRBJ1-5, with TRBD1 identical over 7 bases. The CDR3 protein is CASSPGGIGNQPQHF. Written as DNA, the CDR3 is TGCGCCAGCAGCCCAGGGGGGATCGGCAATCAGCCCCAGCATTTT.